These 14 T cell receptor beta chains share one sample of origin, sequenced in a study of blood T cell repertoires in COVID-19. Method: immunoSEQ multiplex PCR; TCRdb's copy keeps in-frame clones and lacks some. The sample contains about 110,000 clones, around 80% of which appear only once. What was sequenced was peripheral blood. The receptors come from a human donor in a cohort sampled during active or convalescent COVID-19.

This clone was counted between two and nine times. This chain connects TRBV6-2 or TRBV6-3 to TRBJ2-1, with a tentative D call TRBD2 (5 bases). V dropped 4 bases and J dropped 13 bases, with 14 bases sitting between them. Looked up from germline, CDR1 is MNHEY and CDR2 is SVGEGT. The CDR3 sequence is 12 residues long. The CDR3 region has the DNA TGTGCCAGCAGTTCCACTAGTTTTATCCAGTTCTTC. Translated: CASSSTSFIQFF.

The chain combines TRBV7-2 with TRBJ2-1; D is possibly TRBD1 (6 bases). V gave up 4 bases and J gave up 3 bases, with 22 bases separating them. The CDR3 runs to 18 residues. Germline V gene sequence: CDR1 SGHTA, CDR2 FQGNSA. CDR3 bases: TGTGCCAGCAGCTCCCAGGGGAGATCCGATAGAAGCTACAATGAGCAGTTCTTC. This gives the protein CASSSQGRSDRSYNEQFF.

This clone was recorded a few times. The CDR3 DNA reads TGTGCCAGCAGCCGGGGTCGGGAGCCCCAGCATTTT. Amino acid sequence: CASSRGREPQHF. The chain joins TRBV6-6 to TRBJ1-5; D not certain. Germline CDR1 reads MNHNY; CDR2 reads SVGAGI (reference sequence). Between the trimmed V and J ends, which lost 6 bases and 8 bases, there was a span of 11 bases. This CDR3 spans 12 amino acids.

As concerns this clone: At one end the junction does not follow the germline gene, possibly because of a read error. The V gene is TRBV4-3, the J gene TRBJ2-1; D possibly corresponds to TRBD2 (7 bases). Germline assignment: CDR1 LGHNA and CDR2 YSLEER. CDR3 length equals 12 residues. The CDR3 sequence is CASSQDRGAGVF. In nucleotides, the CDR3 is TGCGCCAGCAGCCAAGATCGGGGGGCCGGGGTCTTC.

The chain uses TRBV28 and TRBJ1-1; 9 nucleotides agree with TRBD1. There are 15 residues in the CDR3. Germline V gene sequence: CDR1 MDHEN, CDR2 SYDVKM. The ends lost 6 bases at V and 4 bases at J; junction bases unmatched: 9. This CDR3 is CASRLPGQGSTEAFF. Here the CDR3 DNA reads TGTGCCAGCAGATTACCGGGACAGGGTAGCACTGAAGCTTTCTTT.

This sequence joins TRBV7-8 and TRBJ2-3; 8 bases are shared with TRBD2. After removal of 2 bases from V and 6 bases from J, the junction contained 10 bases not matched to a gene. The CDR3 is 16 amino acids. Germline V gene lookup returns CDR1 SGHVS and CDR2 FQNEAQ. The CDR3 nucleotides read TGTGCCAGCAGCTTATGGGGCCGGGGGGGCGTTGATACGCAGTATTTT. This translates into CASSLWGRGGVDTQYF. Looking up the rest from reference TRBV7-8 and TRBJ2-3 gives the full variable domain: GAGVSQSPRYKVAKRGQDVALRCDPISGHVSLFWYQQALGQGPEFLTYFQNEAQLDKSGLPSDRFFAERPEGSVSTLKIQRTQQEDSAVYLCASSLWGRGGVDTQYFGPGTRLTVL.

V and J are TRBV3-1 (or the pseudogene TRBV3-2) and TRBJ2-5; weak D call: TRBD2 (6 bases). Germline V lookup: CDR1 LGHDT, CDR2 YNNKEL (reference sequence). Trimming shortened V by 0 bases and J by 1 base, and 12 bases separated the two germline ends. The CDR3 totals 16 residues. CDR3 DNA: TGTGCCAGCAGCCAAGATCGGAGGGACCGCCAAGAGACCCAGTACTTC. Translating gives CASSQDRRDRQETQYF.

The rearrangement links TRBV7-2 to TRBJ2-2, with 16 nucleotides matching TRBD2. The CDR3 runs 19 residues. With 5 bases clipped from V and 5 bases from J, the junction kept 11 bases outside the gene matches. Germline V gene sequence: CDR1 SGHTA, CDR2 FQGNSA. The CDR3 is CASSGNSGTSGGVTGELFF. The CDR3 bases are TGTGCCAGCAGCGGGAACTCCGGGACTAGCGGGGGGGTAACCGGGGAGCTGTTTTTT.

This rearrangement joins TRBV4-3 to TRBJ2-7; TRBD1 aligns across 8 bases. Per the germline V gene, CDR1 is LGHNA and CDR2 is YSLEER. The CDR3 runs 15 residues. The J segment lost 4 bases and the V segment lost 1 base, leaving 6 bases of the junction unmatched. Here the CDR3 reads CASSQGGDRIYEQYF. As DNA, the CDR3 is TGCGCCAGCAGCCAAGGGGGGGACAGGATTTACGAGCAGTACTTC.

J is TRBJ1-4 and V is TRBV28; 10 bases are shared with TRBD1. Germline CDR1 reads MDHEN; CDR2 reads SYDVKM. The CDR3 is 18 amino acids. Trimming removed 3 bases from V and 5 bases from J; junction bases left unmatched: 12. CDR3 sequence reads: CASSFQFFMGQGNEKLFF. The CDR3 DNA follows: TGTGCCAGCAGTTTCCAATTTTTTATGGGACAGGGGAATGAAAAACTGTTTTTT.

This rearrangement joins TRBV2 to TRBJ1-1; unclear D gene. CDR1 and CDR2 from the germline V gene are SNHLY and FYNNEI. V was clipped by 4 bases and J by 0 bases, with 9 bases between them. There are 14 residues in the CDR3. In nucleotides, the CDR3 is TGTGCCAGCAGTGTCCGAGCTATGAACACTGAAGCTTTCTTT. Its translation: CASSVRAMNTEAFF.

The CDR3 DNA follows: TGTGCCAGCAGTGTAGGGGTTGGGTACGGCAATCAGCCCCAGCATTTT. This gives the protein CASSVGVGYGNQPQHF. The chain couples TRBV6-1 to TRBJ1-5, with D perhaps TRBD1 (5 bases). Looked up from germline, CDR1 is MNHNS and CDR2 is SASEGT. V lost 4 bases, J lost 2 bases, and 15 bases lay in between. The CDR3 runs to 16 residues.

The chain is built from TRBV5-1 and TRBJ2-3, with 12 bases identical to TRBD2. Trimming at V came to 7 bases and at J to 2 bases, leaving 5 bases not matched to a gene. The CDR3 spans 15 residues. Germline CDR1 SGHRS, CDR2 YFSETQ. The CDR3, as DNA: TGCGCCAGCGGGGGACTAGCGGGCCTCACAGATACGCAGTATTTT. The encoded protein is CASGGLAGLTDTQYF.

This clone has more than one count but fewer than ten. The chain's CDR3 is CASSHIWDFLRDPSSSYNEQFF. The DNA of the CDR3 is TGTGCCAGCAGCCACATTTGGGACTTCTTGCGGGACCCGTCCAGCTCCTACAATGAGCAGTTCTTC. The V call is TRBV6-2 or TRBV6-3, the J call TRBJ2-1; maybe TRBD2 (6 bases). The CDR3 has 22 amino acids. The germline V gene encodes CDR1 MNHEY and CDR2 SVGEGT. Trimming removed 6 bases from V and 0 bases from J, with 33 bases in between.